This section outlines one TCR beta chain sequence together with its context. CDR1 and CDR2 (germline): SGHTA, FQGNSA. The CDR3 has 12 residues. The ends lost 10 bases at V and 5 bases at J; junction bases unmatched: 5. The data derive from a study of blood T cell repertoires in COVID-19. Study-wide context: COVID-19 samples collected from the United States, Italy and Spain covered acute and convalescent phases.

Per the original data handling: Reference gene primers were amplified, and this amplification served to estimate nucleated cell counts. Libraries were prepared by immunoSEQ multiplex PCR; TCRdb keeps only in-frame clonotypes and omits some of them. The V and J calls and clone size come from that table; D and trimming were worked out from the DNA. The sample yields 150,000 to 180,000 clones, more than 85% seen once. The sequenced sample consisted of peripheral blood. This sequence was found in a woman in her seventies with acute or convalescent COVID-19. The J gene is TRBJ2-5, the V gene TRBV7-2, with 9 bases lining up with TRBD1. DNA for the CDR3: TGTGCCATCGGACAGGGGAAGGAGACCCAGTACTTC. Translation gives CAIGQGKETQYF.